This T cell receptor beta chain was sequenced during a study of cytomegalovirus exposure and HLA in healthy donors. PCR employed 60 Vbeta and 13 Jbeta primers. Repertoires were generated with immunoSEQ multiplex PCR, while TCRdb's copy carries only in-frame clones and drops some. This sample has around 150,000 clones, with about 80% found just once. This CDR3 contains 14 residues. Trimming pared 7 bases from V and 0 bases from J, leaving 12 bases between. The germline CDR1 and CDR2 sequences are SNHLY and FYNNEI. The chain combines TRBV2 with TRBJ1-1; D call uncertain. This TCR was recovered from a woman between 45 and 60 years old in good health and CMV-seropositive. The sample was PBMCs. CDR3 protein: CASTGSMMNTEAFF. The CDR3 bases are TGTGCCAGCACCGGTTCTATGATGAACACTGAAGCTTTCTTT.